This T cell receptor (beta chain) is from a study of cytomegalovirus exposure and HLA in healthy donors. Sequencing used immunoSEQ multiplex PCR; TCRdb keeps in-frame clones, though not all of them. Of around 86,000 clones in the sample, roughly 92% are singletons; the top ten hold around 1.2%. The material sequenced was PBMCs. The receptor's source is a woman aged 25 to 45 in good health and CMV-seropositive.

The CDR3, as DNA: TGTGCCAGCAGCTTAGACGGGCTAGCGCTCTCCTACGAGCAGTACTTC. Translated, it gives CASSLDGLALSYEQYF. The J gene is TRBJ2-7, the V gene TRBV7-2, with D perhaps matching TRBD2 (6 bases). Germline V CDR1 and CDR2: SGHTA, FQGNSA. The ends were cut back, 1 base at V and 0 bases at J, with 13 bases in the middle. The CDR3 totals 16 residues.